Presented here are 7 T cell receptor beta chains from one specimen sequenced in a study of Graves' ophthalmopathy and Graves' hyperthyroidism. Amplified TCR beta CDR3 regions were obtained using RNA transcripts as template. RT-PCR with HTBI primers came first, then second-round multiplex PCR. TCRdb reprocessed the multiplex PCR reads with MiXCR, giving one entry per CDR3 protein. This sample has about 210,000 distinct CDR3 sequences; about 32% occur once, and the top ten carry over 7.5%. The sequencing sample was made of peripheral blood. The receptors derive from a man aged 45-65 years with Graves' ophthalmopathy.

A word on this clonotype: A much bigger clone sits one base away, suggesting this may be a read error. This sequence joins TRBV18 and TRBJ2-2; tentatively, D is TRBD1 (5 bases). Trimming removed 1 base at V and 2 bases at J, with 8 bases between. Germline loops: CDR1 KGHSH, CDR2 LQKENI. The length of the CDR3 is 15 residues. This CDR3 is CASSPRRENTGELFF. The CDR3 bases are TGTGCCAGCTCACCACGCAGGGAAAACACCGGGGAGCTGTTTTTT.

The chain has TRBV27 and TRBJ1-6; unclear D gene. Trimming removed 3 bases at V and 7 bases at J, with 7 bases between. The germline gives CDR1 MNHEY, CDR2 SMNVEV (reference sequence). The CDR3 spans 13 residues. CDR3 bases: TGTGCCAGCAGTTTCAGTGAAAATTCACCCCTCCACTTT. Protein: CASSFSENSPLHF.

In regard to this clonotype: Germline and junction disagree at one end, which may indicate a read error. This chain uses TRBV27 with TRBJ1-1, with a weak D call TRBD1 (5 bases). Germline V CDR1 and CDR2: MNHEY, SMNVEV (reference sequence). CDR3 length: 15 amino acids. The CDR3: CASSLYPGLNTEAFF. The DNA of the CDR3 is TGTGCCAGCAGCTTATACCCGGGGCTGAACACTGAAGCTTTCTTT.

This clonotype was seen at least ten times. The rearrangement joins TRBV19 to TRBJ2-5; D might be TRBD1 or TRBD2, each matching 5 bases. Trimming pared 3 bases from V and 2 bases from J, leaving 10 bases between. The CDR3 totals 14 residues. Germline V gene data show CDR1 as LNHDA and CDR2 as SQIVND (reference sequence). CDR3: CASSIRGLQETQYF. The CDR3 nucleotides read TGTGCCAGTAGTATCCGGGGCCTACAAGAGACCCAGTACTTC.

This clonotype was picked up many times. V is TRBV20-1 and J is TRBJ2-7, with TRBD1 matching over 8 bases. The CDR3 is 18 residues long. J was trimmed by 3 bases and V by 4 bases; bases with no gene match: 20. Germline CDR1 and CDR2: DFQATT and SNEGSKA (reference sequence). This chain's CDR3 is CSATRGPMSVKLDYEQYF. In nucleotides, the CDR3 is TGCAGTGCTACCAGGGGGCCGATGTCAGTCAAACTGGACTACGAGCAGTACTTC.

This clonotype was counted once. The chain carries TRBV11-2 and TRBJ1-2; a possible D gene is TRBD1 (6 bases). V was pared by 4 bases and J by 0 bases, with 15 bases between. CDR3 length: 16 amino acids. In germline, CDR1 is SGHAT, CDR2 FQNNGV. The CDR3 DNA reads TGTGCCAGCAGCTCCGTTAGGGGGGGCGCTAACTATGGCTACACCTTC. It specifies CASSSVRGGANYGYTF.

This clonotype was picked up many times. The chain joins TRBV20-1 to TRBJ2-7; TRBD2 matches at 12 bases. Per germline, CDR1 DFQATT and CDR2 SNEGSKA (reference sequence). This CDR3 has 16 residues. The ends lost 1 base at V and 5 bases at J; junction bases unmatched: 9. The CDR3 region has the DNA TGCAGTGCTAGAGCCCTGACTAGCGGGAGAGAGAACGAGCAGTACTTC. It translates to CSARALTSGRENEQYF.